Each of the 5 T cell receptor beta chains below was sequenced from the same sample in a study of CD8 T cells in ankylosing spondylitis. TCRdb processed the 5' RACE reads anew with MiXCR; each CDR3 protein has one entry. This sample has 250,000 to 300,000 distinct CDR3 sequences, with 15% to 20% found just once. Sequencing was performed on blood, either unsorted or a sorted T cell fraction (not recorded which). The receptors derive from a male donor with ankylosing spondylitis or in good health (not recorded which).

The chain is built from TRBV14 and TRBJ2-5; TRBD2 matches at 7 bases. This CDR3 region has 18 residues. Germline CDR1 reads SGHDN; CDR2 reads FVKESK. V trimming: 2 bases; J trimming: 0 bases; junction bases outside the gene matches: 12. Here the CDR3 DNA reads TGTGCCAGCAGCCAAAGGCCTGCAGCGGGAAATTACCAAGAGACCCAGTACTTC. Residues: CASSQRPAAGNYQETQYF.

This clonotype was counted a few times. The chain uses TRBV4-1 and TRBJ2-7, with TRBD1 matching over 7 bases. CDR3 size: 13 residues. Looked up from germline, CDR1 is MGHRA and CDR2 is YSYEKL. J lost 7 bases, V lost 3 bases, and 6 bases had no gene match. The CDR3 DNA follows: TGCGCCAGCAGCCACCTACAGGGGTGGGAGCAGTACTTC. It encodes CASSHLQGWEQYF.

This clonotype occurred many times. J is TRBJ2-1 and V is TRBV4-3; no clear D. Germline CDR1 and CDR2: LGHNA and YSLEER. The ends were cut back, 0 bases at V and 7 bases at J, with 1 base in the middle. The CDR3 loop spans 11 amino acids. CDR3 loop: CASSQDNEQFF. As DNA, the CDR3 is TGCGCCAGCAGCCAAGATAATGAGCAGTTCTTC.

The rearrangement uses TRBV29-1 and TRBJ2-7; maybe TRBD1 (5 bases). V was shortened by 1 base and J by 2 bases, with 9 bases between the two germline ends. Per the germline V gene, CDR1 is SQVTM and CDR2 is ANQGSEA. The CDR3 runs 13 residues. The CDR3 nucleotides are TGCAGCGTTGAAGGGGGCGACCCCTACGAGCAGTACTTC. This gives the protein CSVEGGDPYEQYF.

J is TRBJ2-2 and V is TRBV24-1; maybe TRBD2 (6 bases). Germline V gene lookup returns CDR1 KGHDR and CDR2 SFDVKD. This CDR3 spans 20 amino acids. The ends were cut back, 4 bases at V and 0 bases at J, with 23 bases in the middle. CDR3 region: CATSDLRGTLQHPNTGELFF. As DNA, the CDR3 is TGTGCCACCAGTGACCTTCGGGGGACCCTTCAACACCCGAACACCGGGGAGCTGTTTTTT.